The 32 T cell receptor beta chains below come from one sample, sequenced in a study of blood T cell repertoires in COVID-19. The table came from immunoSEQ multiplex PCR; TCRdb's copy has only in-frame clones and leaves some out. The sample lists about 240,000 clones, approximately 86% seen once, with more than 6.5% in the top ten. The material sequenced was peripheral blood. Receptors were obtained from a woman aged 70-85 years with active or convalescent COVID-19.

In nucleotides, the CDR3 is TGTGCCAGCAGCCCTCCGGAGACAGTTGGCTACACCTTC. Encoded protein: CASSPPETVGYTF. The chain has TRBV5-6 and TRBJ1-2; a weak D match, TRBD1 (5 bases). Germline assignment: CDR1 SGHDT and CDR2 YYEEEE. Trimming shortened V by 4 bases and J by 7 bases, and 14 bases separated the two germline ends. CDR3 length equals 13 residues.

J is TRBJ2-5 and V is TRBV9; D is ambiguous. CDR3 size: 14 residues. Germline CDR1 SGDLS, CDR2 YYNGEE. Trimming left V 0 bases short and J 2 bases short, with 8 bases between. The CDR3 spells CASSVGRRQETQYF. The CDR3 DNA is TGTGCCAGCAGCGTAGGCAGAAGACAAGAGACCCAGTACTTC.

V is TRBV6-6 and J is TRBJ1-2; 8 nucleotides match TRBD1. V was clipped by 4 bases and J by 4 bases; unmatched bases: 2. This CDR3 has 13 residues. Germline lookup yields CDR1 MNHNY and CDR2 SVGAGI (reference sequence). CDR3: CASSSDRAYGYTF. CDR3 DNA sequence: TGTGCCAGCAGTTCGGACAGGGCCTATGGCTACACCTTC.

This clone was detected only once. The J gene is TRBJ2-6, the V gene TRBV7-9; D perhaps matches TRBD2 (5 bases). Looked up from germline, CDR1 is SEHNR and CDR2 is FQNEAQ (reference sequence). The CDR3 runs 13 residues. V lost 2 bases, J lost 11 bases, and 10 bases lay in between. As DNA, the CDR3 is TGTGCCAGCAGCTTAAGAGGGTGGGACGTCCTGACTTTC. It translates to CASSLRGWDVLTF.

The chain has TRBV6-5 and TRBJ1-1, with D possibly matching TRBD1 (6 bases). Deletions cut 0 bases from V and 8 bases from J, with 7 bases between. Germline CDR1 is MNHEY and CDR2 is SVGAGI. The CDR3 sequence is 12 residues long. The CDR3 reads CASSYSGQEAFF. CDR3 sequence (DNA): TGTGCCAGCAGTTACTCTGGACAGGAAGCTTTCTTT.

This clone was observed a handful of times. This same CDR3 is encoded by further DNA sequences in the sample. This chain links TRBV7-9 with TRBJ1-4; a weak D match, TRBD1 (5 bases). From germline, CDR1 is SEHNR and CDR2 FQNEAQ (reference sequence). The CDR3 has 14 amino acids. V dropped 0 bases and J dropped 5 bases, with 7 bases sitting between them. The CDR3 sequence: CASSLAGGNEKLFF. CDR3 coding DNA: TGTGCCAGCAGCTTAGCCGGGGGGAATGAAAAACTGTTTTTT. The complete variable domain, with remaining parts taken from reference TRBV7-9 and TRBJ1-4, reads DTGVSQNPRHKITKRGQNVTFRCDPISEHNRLYWYRQTLGQGPEFLTYFQNEAQLEKSRLLSDRFSAERPKGSFSTLEIQRTEQGDSAMYLCASSLAGGNEKLFFGSGTQLSVL.

The rearrangement joins TRBV6-1 to TRBJ1-4; TRBD1 matches 10 bases. This CDR3 is 15 amino acids long. The trim removed 3 bases at V and 8 bases at J, leaving 6 bases unmatched. Germline lookup yields CDR1 MNHNS and CDR2 SASEGT. The CDR3, as DNA: TGTGCCAGCAGTGATGACAGGGGGCTAAGGGAAAAACTGTTTTTT. This gives the protein CASSDDRGLREKLFF.

The V and J genes are TRBV5-1 and TRBJ1-6, with 8 positions matching TRBD1. The ends lost 2 bases at V and 8 bases at J; junction bases unmatched: 9. CDR1 SGHRS and CDR2 YFSETQ come from the germline V gene. This CDR3 comprises 16 residues. In DNA form, the CDR3 reads TGCGCCAGCAGCTTAGCTGCTGGGACAGGTTATTCACCCCTCCACTTT. This translates into CASSLAAGTGYSPLHF.

The V gene is TRBV3-1 (or the pseudogene TRBV3-2), the J gene TRBJ2-1; the match to TRBD2 covers 14 bases. The V gene end was trimmed by 1 base and the J gene end by 4 bases; junction bases not matched to a gene: 18. Germline V gives CDR1 LGHDT, CDR2 YNNKEL (reference sequence). This CDR3 is built from 22 residues. In nucleotides, the CDR3 is TGTGCCAGCAGCCAAGTGTGGCCTTCCGGGACTAGCGGGGGACCCGGATACAATGAGCAGTTCTTC. Protein product: CASSQVWPSGTSGGPGYNEQFF.

The V gene is TRBV3-1 (or the pseudogene TRBV3-2), the J gene TRBJ1-3; D remains ambiguous. The CDR3 has 16 residues. The V end lost 0 bases, the J end lost 5 bases, and 14 bases lay between the germline ends. Looked up from germline, CDR1 is LGHDT and CDR2 is YNNKEL (reference sequence). CDR3 DNA sequence: TGTGCCAGCAGCCAAGATCCGAGCATCCCCCGAAACACCATATATTTT. Translation: CASSQDPSIPRNTIYF.

The V gene is TRBV3-1 (or the pseudogene TRBV3-2), the J gene TRBJ1-2, with D uncertain. Germline CDR1 LGHDT, CDR2 YNNKEL (reference sequence). Trimming cost V 1 base and J 4 bases, with 10 bases left between them. This CDR3 spans 14 amino acids. In DNA, the CDR3 is TGTGCCAGCAGCCAAGTTCAGGTACTCTATGGCTACACCTTC. The encoded protein is CASSQVQVLYGYTF.

This chain connects TRBV2 to TRBJ1-2; D is uncertain. Germline CDR1 is SNHLY and CDR2 is FYNNEI. The CDR3 is 15 amino acids. V lost 8 bases to trimming and J lost 4 bases, with 20 bases between them. The chain's CDR3 is CASLLWSTDFYGYTF. The CDR3 coding sequence is TGTGCCAGCCTCCTTTGGTCTACTGACTTCTATGGCTACACCTTC.

The chain recombines TRBV2 with TRBJ1-2; a weak D match, TRBD1 (5 bases). Trimming cost V 5 bases and J 8 bases, with 15 bases left between them. The CDR3 totals 13 residues. Germline CDR1 SNHLY, CDR2 FYNNEI. As DNA, the CDR3 is TGTGCCAGCAGTCTCAGAAGACAGAGCGGCTACACCTTC. Amino acids: CASSLRRQSGYTF.

This sequence joins TRBV3-1 (or the pseudogene TRBV3-2) and TRBJ2-7; 11 nucleotides match TRBD1. This CDR3 comprises 15 residues. Germline values: CDR1 LGHDT, CDR2 YNNKEL (reference sequence). V lost 5 bases and J lost 0; bases outside the gene matches: 3. This chain's CDR3 is CASSSGTGGSYEQYF. The CDR3 DNA reads as TGTGCCAGCAGCTCCGGGACAGGGGGCTCCTACGAGCAGTACTTC.

This chain uses TRBV5-1 with TRBJ2-5, with D perhaps matching TRBD1 (6 bases). Germline CDR1 reads SGHRS; CDR2 reads YFSETQ. V lost 6 bases and J lost 3, with 12 bases in between. This CDR3 comprises 13 residues. CDR3 nucleotides: TGCGCCAGCACCTTTGGGACAAAAGAGACCCAGTACTTC. The encoded protein is CASTFGTKETQYF.

The V and J genes are TRBV6-1 and TRBJ1-2; perhaps TRBD1 as D (6 bases). The CDR3 contains 14 residues. In germline, CDR1 is MNHNS, CDR2 SASEGT. V was pared by 1 base and J by 5 bases, with 11 bases between. Written as DNA, the CDR3 is TGTGCCAGCAGTGAAGGAGGGGGATGGTATGGCTACACCTTC. Amino acid sequence: CASSEGGGWYGYTF.

This chain links TRBV12-3 or TRBV12-4 with TRBJ1-5; D uncertain. V was pared by 0 bases and J by 6 bases, with 6 bases between. The CDR3 is 13 residues long. The CDR3 reads CASSLAGSQPQHF. DNA for the CDR3: TGTGCCAGCAGTTTAGCGGGCAGTCAGCCCCAGCATTTT.

The V and J genes are TRBV12-3 or TRBV12-4 and TRBJ1-1; D not certain. This CDR3 is 12 amino acids long. Trimming cost V 5 bases and J 5 bases, with 9 bases left between them. CDR3 sequence (DNA): TGTGCCAGCAGTCTTCCCCAGACTGAAGCTTTCTTT. It encodes CASSLPQTEAFF.

The chain employs TRBV5-1 and TRBJ2-2; 12 nucleotides agree with TRBD2. CDR3 length: 15 residues. With 4 bases clipped from V and 4 bases from J, the junction kept 2 bases outside the gene matches. Germline assignment: CDR1 SGHRS and CDR2 YFSETQ. The CDR3 is CASSETSGGTGELFF. The CDR3 DNA is TGCGCCAGCAGCGAGACTAGCGGGGGCACCGGGGAGCTGTTTTTT.

V is TRBV19 and J is TRBJ1-5; D ambiguous. CDR1 LNHDA and CDR2 SQIVND come from the germline V gene (reference sequence). The CDR3 sequence is 14 residues long. Between the trimmed V and J ends, which lost 3 bases and 11 bases, there was a span of 17 bases. As DNA, the CDR3 is TGTGCCAGTAGTATCCGGGAGGGTACCCTGACCCAGCATTTT. Encoded protein: CASSIREGTLTQHF.

In this sample, this clone turned up once. The chain links TRBV9 to TRBJ1-1; maybe TRBD1 (6 bases). Germline V gives CDR1 SGDLS, CDR2 YYNGEE. The CDR3 contains 16 residues. Trimming removed 2 bases at V and 3 bases at J, with 17 bases between. Here the CDR3 reads CASSVTTGPGHTEAFF. The CDR3 DNA is TGTGCCAGCAGCGTGACGACAGGCCCAGGGCACACTGAAGCTTTCTTT.

This chain joins TRBV27 and TRBJ2-1, with 8 bases aligning to TRBD1. The V gene end was trimmed by 5 bases and the J gene end by 2 bases; junction bases not matched to a gene: 5. Germline V gene sequence: CDR1 MNHEY, CDR2 SMNVEV (reference sequence). The CDR3 totals 15 residues. For the CDR3, the DNA is TGTGCCAGCAGTCCCCGACAGGGGACCTACAATGAGCAGTTCTTC. It codes for CASSPRQGTYNEQFF.

The rearrangement joins TRBV7-8 to TRBJ1-5; D is perhaps TRBD1 (5 bases). V lost 5 bases to trimming and J lost 11 bases, with 13 bases between them. CDR1 and CDR2 from the germline V gene are SGHVS and FQNEAQ. The CDR3 is 12 residues long. The CDR3 DNA reads as TGTGCCAGCAGCCAGCGGGGGGGGTCCCAGCATTTT. Protein sequence: CASSQRGGSQHF. Supplemented by reference TRBV7-8 and TRBJ1-5, the full variable domain reads GAGVSQSPRYKVAKRGQDVALRCDPISGHVSLFWYQQALGQGPEFLTYFQNEAQLDKSGLPSDRFFAERPEGSVSTLKIQRTQQEDSAVYLCASSQRGGSQHFGDGTRLSIL.

This clone was counted once. This chain connects TRBV7-2 to TRBJ1-5; D is perhaps TRBD1 (5 bases). V dropped 1 base and J dropped 7 bases, with 14 bases sitting between them. The CDR3 totals 15 residues. Per germline, CDR1 SGHTA and CDR2 FQGNSA. The CDR3 bases are TGTGCCAGCAGCTTAGAGCGGGGGAGCGGCCAGCCCCAGCATTTT. Translating gives CASSLERGSGQPQHF.

This sequence joins TRBV7-2 and TRBJ1-1; 8 bases map to TRBD1. V shed 5 bases and J 1 base; nucleotides not matched to a gene: 12. CDR3 length: 17 residues. Germline V gene lookup returns CDR1 SGHTA and CDR2 FQGNSA. The CDR3 here is CASSLSPPGTGNTEAFF. The DNA for the CDR3 is TGTGCCAGCAGCCTCTCGCCCCCAGGGACAGGGAACACTGAAGCTTTCTTT. Filled out from reference TRBV7-2 and TRBJ1-1, the complete variable domain reads GAGVSQSPSNKVTEKGKDVELRCDPISGHTALYWYRQSLGQGLEFLIYFQGNSAPDKSGLPSDRFSAERTGGSVSTLTIQRTQQEDSAVYLCASSLSPPGTGNTEAFFGQGTRLTVV.

This clone was counted only a few times. The J gene is TRBJ2-1, the V gene TRBV10-3, with D hard to call. There are 13 residues in the CDR3. V was shortened by 6 bases and J by 2 bases, with 8 bases between the two germline ends. CDR1 is ENHRY and CDR2 is SYGVKD in the germline V gene. CDR3 residues: CAIREQTYNEQFF. CDR3 nucleotides: TGTGCCATCAGAGAACAGACCTACAATGAGCAGTTCTTC.

The gene calls are TRBV24-1 and TRBJ2-5, with D maybe TRBD1 (8 bases). Germline V gene data show CDR1 as KGHDR and CDR2 as SFDVKD. Trimming pared 0 bases from V and 2 bases from J, leaving 15 bases between. The CDR3 runs to 17 residues. The CDR3 sequence: CATSDLPGQGGQETQYF. The CDR3 DNA is TGTGCCACCAGTGATTTGCCTGGACAGGGAGGGCAAGAGACCCAGTACTTC.

The V gene is TRBV3-1 (or the pseudogene TRBV3-2), the J gene TRBJ1-2, with a tentative D call TRBD1 (6 bases). The germline CDR1 and CDR2 sequences are LGHDT and YNNKEL (reference sequence). With 4 bases removed from V and 4 bases from J, the gap between germline ends came to 19 bases. The CDR3 covers 16 residues. The CDR3 DNA follows: TGTGCCAGCAGCCCAAGTCTAGGTACAGGGTCCTATGGCTACACCTTC. Residues: CASSPSLGTGSYGYTF.

The chain joins TRBV29-1 to TRBJ1-1; TRBD1 matches at 7 bases. After removal of 8 bases from V and 1 base from J, the junction contained 13 bases not matched to a gene. CDR3 length: 15 amino acids. Germline V gives CDR1 SQVTM, CDR2 ANQGSEA. The CDR3 region is CSPRGQVPSNTEAFF. The CDR3 DNA is TGCAGCCCGAGAGGACAGGTACCTTCGAACACTGAAGCTTTCTTT.

The V and J genes are TRBV25-1 and TRBJ1-1, with 7 positions matching TRBD1. The trim removed 3 bases at V and 3 bases at J, leaving 10 bases unmatched. The CDR3 covers 16 residues. Germline assignment: CDR1 MGHDK and CDR2 SYGVNS. The CDR3 nucleotides are TGTGCCAGCAGTGAGCCCCTAGGCAGGGGGGACACTGAAGCTTTCTTT. Translated, it gives CASSEPLGRGDTEAFF. Combining the CDR3 with reference TRBV25-1 and TRBJ1-1 gives the whole variable domain EADIYQTPRYLVIGTGKKITLECSQTMGHDKMYWYQQDPGMELHLIHYSYGVNSTEKGDLSSESTVSRIRTEHFPLTLESARPSHTSQYLCASSEPLGRGDTEAFFGQGTRLTVV.

This clone was detected once. The rearrangement uses TRBV11-2 and TRBJ1-3, with D tentatively TRBD1 (6 bases). The CDR3 has 15 amino acids. Trimming removed 5 bases at V and 2 bases at J, with 13 bases between. Germline V CDR1 and CDR2: SGHAT, FQNNGV. The CDR3 protein is CASSLGQNTGNTIYF. The DNA of the CDR3 is TGTGCCAGCAGCCTCGGACAGAATACTGGAAACACCATATATTTT.

This chain links TRBV6-6 with TRBJ2-3; TRBD1 aligns across 7 bases. There are 16 residues in the CDR3. The germline V gene has CDR1 MNHNY and CDR2 SVGAGI (reference sequence). The junction had 9 bases not matched to a gene; V was cut back by 4 bases and J by 2 bases. The CDR3 nucleotides are TGTGCCAGCAGTTCAGGGGGACACCTATCCACAGATACGCAGTATTTT. Translating it yields CASSSGGHLSTDTQYF.